These 26 T cell receptor beta chains were sequenced from one sample in a study of blood T cell repertoires in COVID-19. Sequencing was performed with immunoSEQ multiplex PCR; in TCRdb, only in-frame clones are kept and a portion is missing. The sample consists of over 200,000 clones, around 88% of them appearing once. The sequencing input was peripheral blood. The receptors were gathered from a woman between 45 and 65 years old with acute or convalescent COVID-19.

The CDR3 DNA sequence: TGTGCCAGCAGCGTATCCCCCGGGGTAGCGGGATCCCAAGAGACCCAGTACTTC. Its protein product is CASSVSPGVAGSQETQYF. The chain joins TRBV14 to TRBJ2-5; TRBD2 aligns across 8 bases. From germline, CDR1 is SGHDN and CDR2 FVKESK. After removal of 5 bases from V and 1 base from J, the junction contained 15 bases not matched to a gene. The CDR3 covers 18 residues.

V and J are TRBV27 and TRBJ2-7, with a possible D match to TRBD2 (6 bases). V was cut by 0 bases and J by 7 bases, with 22 bases left in between. Germline CDR1 reads MNHEY; CDR2 reads SMNVEV (reference sequence). The CDR3 has 17 residues. This chain's CDR3 is CASSLSGGGPSGGEQYF. The DNA for the CDR3 is TGTGCCAGCAGTTTATCGGGAGGTGGGCCATCCGGAGGGGAGCAGTACTTC.

The rearrangement uses TRBV30 and TRBJ2-7; 9 bases match TRBD1. CDR3 size: 13 residues. V was clipped by 5 bases and J by 7 bases; unmatched bases: 9. The germline V gene encodes CDR1 GTSNPN and CDR2 SVGIG (reference sequence). CDR3 loop: CAWPRDRVREQYF. The DNA of the CDR3 is TGTGCCTGGCCCCGGGACAGGGTGCGAGAGCAGTACTTC.

This sequence joins TRBV10-3 and TRBJ2-3; D is possibly TRBD2 (6 bases). Deletions cut 6 bases from V and 1 base from J, with 11 bases between. CDR3 size: 14 residues. The germline gives CDR1 ENHRY, CDR2 SYGVKD. The CDR3 DNA follows: TGTGCCATCAGCACCGGGACTCGCACAGATACGCAGTATTTT. It specifies CAISTGTRTDTQYF.

J is TRBJ2-2 and V is TRBV5-1; weak D call: TRBD1 (5 bases). The CDR3 contains 15 residues. Trimming shortened V by 1 base and J by 8 bases, and 15 bases separated the two germline ends. The germline CDR1 and CDR2 sequences are SGHRS and YFSETQ. The CDR3 bases are TGCGCCAGCAGCTTGAGTCCCAGGGCCTATGGGGAGCTGTTTTTT. Translation gives CASSLSPRAYGELFF.

The chain is built from TRBV7-8 and TRBJ1-1; 7 nucleotides align to TRBD1. The V and J ends lost 3 bases and 5 bases, in that order; junction bases with no gene match: 6. The CDR3 is 14 residues long. Looked up from germline, CDR1 is SGHVS and CDR2 is FQNEAQ. The CDR3: CASSFTTGRTEAFF. The CDR3 nucleotides read TGTGCCAGCAGCTTTACGACAGGGAGGACTGAAGCTTTCTTT.

This clone was seen repeatedly, ten times or more. This chain joins TRBV5-1 and TRBJ1-4; 9 nucleotides line up with TRBD1. This CDR3 is 16 amino acids long. Germline trimming cut 0 bases from V and 3 bases from J; bases unmatched to any gene: 3. Germline CDR1 and CDR2: SGHRS and YFSETQ. The CDR3 DNA reads TGCGCCAGCAGCTTGGCCTGGACAGGGGCTAATGAAAAACTGTTTTTT. Its translation: CASSLAWTGANEKLFF.

V is TRBV24-1 and J is TRBJ2-3; 10 nucleotides match TRBD1. The CDR3 totals 14 residues. The V gene end was trimmed by 7 bases and the J gene end by 6 bases; junction bases not matched to a gene: 6. CDR1 is KGHDR and CDR2 is SFDVKD in the germline V gene. The CDR3 loop is CATRDRGNADTQYF. As DNA, the CDR3 is TGTGCCACCAGGGACAGGGGGAACGCGGATACGCAGTATTTT.

With respect to this clone: Within the sample, other DNA sequences also encode this same CDR3. The J gene is TRBJ1-1, the V gene TRBV19; TRBD1 might be the D (6 bases). Trimming left V 3 bases short and J 4 bases short, with 9 bases between. CDR1 is LNHDA, CDR2 SQIVND, per germline (reference sequence). This CDR3 region has 13 residues. Here the CDR3 DNA reads TGTGCCAGTAGTATTGTCAGGGGCACTGAAGCTTTCTTT. Encoded protein: CASSIVRGTEAFF.

V and J are TRBV3-1 (or the pseudogene TRBV3-2) and TRBJ1-6; no firm D call. Between the trimmed V and J ends, which lost 2 bases and 8 bases, there was a span of 7 bases. From germline, CDR1 is LGHDT and CDR2 YNNKEL (reference sequence). This CDR3 has 13 residues. The CDR3 loop is CASSQTADSPLHF. The CDR3 nucleotides are TGTGCCAGCAGCCAAACAGCCGATTCACCCCTCCACTTT.

The chain carries TRBV16 and TRBJ2-7, with 10 bases matching TRBD2. Per germline, CDR1 KGHSY and CDR2 FQNENV. The CDR3 spans 15 residues. The V segment lost 4 bases and the J segment 4 bases; nucleotides outside the gene matches: 7. The CDR3 region has the DNA TGTGCCAGCAGCCCTCAGCGGGAGGGCCGGTACGAGCAGTACTTC. Amino acids: CASSPQREGRYEQYF.

This chain joins TRBV7-2 and TRBJ2-3; the D is unclear. V was shortened by 1 base and J by 0 bases, with 11 bases between the two germline ends. Germline CDR1 and CDR2: SGHTA and FQGNSA. This CDR3 is built from 16 residues. CDR3 region: CASSLDVRWSTDTQYF. In DNA, the CDR3 is TGTGCCAGCAGCTTAGATGTCAGGTGGAGCACAGATACGCAGTATTTT.

V and J are TRBV19 and TRBJ2-7; TRBD2 aligns across 11 bases. Germline V CDR1 and CDR2: LNHDA, SQIVND (reference sequence). V was pared by 4 bases and J by 5 bases, with 13 bases of the junction left unmatched. The CDR3 extends over 17 amino acids. CDR3 in amino acids: CASSKTSGSSQLHEQYF. The CDR3 bases are TGTGCCAGTAGTAAAACTAGCGGGAGCTCACAGCTCCACGAGCAGTACTTC.

Only one count was recorded for this clone. This sequence joins TRBV13 and TRBJ2-1, with 7 positions matching TRBD2. The V gene end was trimmed by 0 bases and the J gene end by 0 bases; junction bases not matched to a gene: 2. The CDR3 spans 16 residues. CDR1 is PRHDT and CDR2 is FYEKMQ in the germline V gene (reference sequence). CDR3 loop: CASSLGGGSSYNEQFF. For the CDR3, the DNA is TGTGCCAGCAGCTTAGGGGGCGGGAGCTCCTACAATGAGCAGTTCTTC.

This clone showed up just once. The chain carries TRBV5-1 and TRBJ2-3, with 9 bases aligning to TRBD2. The junction had 7 bases not matched to a gene; V was cut back by 1 base and J by 4 bases. The germline V gene encodes CDR1 SGHRS and CDR2 YFSETQ. CDR3 length equals 16 residues. DNA for the CDR3: TGCGCCAGCAGCTTGAGTAGCGGGAGTCATTCAGATACGCAGTATTTT. Amino acids: CASSLSSGSHSDTQYF.

This clone was observed once. The chain is built from TRBV6-2 or TRBV6-3 and TRBJ2-5; no reliable D call. This CDR3 spans 16 amino acids. The V end lost 4 bases, the J end lost 4 bases, and 19 bases lay between the germline ends. Germline CDR1 MNHEY, CDR2 SVGEGT. DNA for the CDR3: TGTGCCAGCAGTTTGGGCTTGAGTCGGTTCCGAGAGACCCAGTACTTC. Protein product: CASSLGLSRFRETQYF.

This chain joins TRBV29-1 and TRBJ2-1, with D hard to call. CDR1 and CDR2 (germline): SQVTM, ANQGSEA. The length of the CDR3 is 10 residues. The V end lost 7 bases, the J end lost 6 bases, and 7 bases lay between the germline ends. The DNA for the CDR3 is TGCAGCGCTAGAATCAATGAGCAGTTCTTC. Translating gives CSARINEQFF.

A few counts support this clone. This sequence joins TRBV29-1 and TRBJ1-2; TRBD1 aligns across 8 bases. J lost 4 bases, V lost 4 bases, and 5 bases had no gene match. This CDR3 is 13 amino acids long. CDR1 SQVTM and CDR2 ANQGSEA come from the germline V gene. CDR3: CSVGGTGVYGYTF. The CDR3 bases are TGCAGCGTTGGGGGGACAGGAGTCTATGGCTACACCTTC.

V usage is TRBV6-6 and J usage is TRBJ2-7, with D possibly being TRBD1 (5 bases). The V and J ends lost 2 bases and 4 bases respectively, with 12 bases between them. CDR1 MNHNY and CDR2 SVGAGI come from the germline V gene (reference sequence). This CDR3 region has 14 residues. The CDR3 region has the DNA TGTGCCAGCAGTTACGGCAGGGTTGGGTACGAGCAGTACTTC. Residues: CASSYGRVGYEQYF.

The chain uses TRBV7-8 and TRBJ1-2, with 9 bases matching TRBD1. Germline V gene data show CDR1 as SGHVS and CDR2 as FQNEAQ. CDR3 length: 14 amino acids. V lost 1 base, J lost 7 bases, and 4 bases stayed unmatched. For the CDR3, the DNA is TGTGCCAGCAGCTTAGTCAGGACAGGGGTTGGCTACACCTTC. The encoded protein is CASSLVRTGVGYTF.

This clone has at least ten counts. The chain links TRBV27 to TRBJ1-2; D possibly corresponds to TRBD1 (6 bases). CDR1 and CDR2 (germline): MNHEY, SMNVEV (reference sequence). V was pared by 7 bases and J by 8 bases, with 17 bases between. The CDR3 runs 13 residues. CDR3 in amino acids: CASTANRERGYTF. Written as DNA, the CDR3 is TGTGCCAGCACCGCTAACAGGGAAAGAGGCTACACCTTC.

This sequence joins TRBV19 and TRBJ1-5; 7 nucleotides agree with TRBD1. J lost 7 bases, V lost 7 bases, and 4 bases had no gene match. Germline CDR1 is LNHDA and CDR2 is SQIVND (reference sequence). This CDR3 is 12 amino acids long. The chain's CDR3 is CASMTGSQPQHF. CDR3 DNA sequence: TGTGCCAGTATGACAGGGAGCCAGCCCCAGCATTTT.

The chain carries TRBV28 and TRBJ2-3; the D is unclear. The germline V gene encodes CDR1 MDHEN and CDR2 SYDVKM. V was clipped by 4 bases and J by 5 bases, with 7 bases between them. This CDR3 has 12 residues. The CDR3 loop reads CASSSAGDTQYF. CDR3 sequence (DNA): TGTGCCAGCAGTTCCGCCGGAGATACGCAGTATTTT.

In its sample, this clone was seen once. V and J are TRBV19 and TRBJ1-5; 10 bases are a match to TRBD1. Trimming at V came to 4 bases and at J to 2 bases, leaving 5 bases not matched to a gene. CDR1 LNHDA and CDR2 SQIVND come from the germline V gene (reference sequence). The CDR3 sequence is 16 residues long. The CDR3 here is CASSREDRGRNQPQHF. Written as DNA, the CDR3 is TGTGCCAGTAGTAGGGAAGACAGGGGGCGCAATCAGCCCCAGCATTTT.

The chain links TRBV4-1 to TRBJ2-5, with 11 bases fitting TRBD1. This CDR3 has 16 amino acids. Germline trimming cut 4 bases from V and 5 bases from J; bases unmatched to any gene: 9. The germline gives CDR1 MGHRA, CDR2 YSYEKL. The CDR3 DNA sequence: TGCGCCAGCAGCCCGGGGGACAGGGGGTCGGGGGAGACCCAGTACTTC. It encodes CASSPGDRGSGETQYF.

This sequence joins TRBV5-1 and TRBJ1-6, with 8 bases lining up with TRBD1. J lost 0 bases, V lost 5 bases, and 4 bases had no gene match. Germline CDR1 SGHRS, CDR2 YFSETQ. This CDR3 is built from 16 residues. The CDR3 protein is CASRGQGSSYNSPLHF. Here the CDR3 DNA reads TGCGCCAGCAGAGGACAGGGAAGCTCCTATAATTCACCCCTCCACTTT. Drawing the rest from reference TRBV5-1 and TRBJ1-6, the complete variable domain is KAGVTQTPRYLIKTRGQQVTLSCSPISGHRSVSWYQQTPGQGLQFLFEYFSETQRNKGNFPGRFSGRQFSNSRSEMNVSTLELGDSALYLCASRGQGSSYNSPLHFGNGTRLTVT.